Below are 6 T cell receptor beta chains sequenced from a single sample in a study of CD8+ T cells in alopecia areata. The sequencing template was cDNA reverse transcribed from extracted RNA. Sequencing was performed with immunoSEQ multiplex PCR; in TCRdb, only in-frame clones are kept and a portion is missing. The profile shows about 280,000 clones, nearly 60% of them singletons. Stated treatment: oral pan-JAK inhibitor, 5-10 mg twice daily. Sequenced here: CD4+ T cells sorted from blood, sampled at week 24, from a patient treated with tofacitinib. The receptors derive from a human donor with alopecia areata.

This chain joins TRBV5-1 and TRBJ1-1; TRBD1 agrees at 9 bases. The CDR3 loop spans 16 amino acids. CDR1 and CDR2 from the germline V gene are SGHRS and YFSETQ. After removal of 4 bases from V and 1 base from J, the junction contained 8 bases not matched to a gene. CDR3 DNA sequence: TGCGCCAGCAGCCGGGACAGGGTGGGAGAGAACACTGAAGCTTTCTTT. Encoded protein: CASSRDRVGENTEAFF.

The chain employs TRBV15 and TRBJ2-3, with D possibly matching TRBD2 (6 bases). V was cut by 7 bases and J by 5 bases, with 19 bases left in between. Germline assignment: CDR1 LNHNV and CDR2 YYDKDF (reference sequence). This CDR3 is 15 amino acids long. CDR3: CATTDRAPRGDTQYF. CDR3 nucleotide sequence: TGTGCCACCACTGACCGGGCCCCGCGGGGAGATACGCAGTATTTT.

The rearrangement uses TRBV7-9 and TRBJ1-1; a possible D gene is TRBD1 (6 bases). This CDR3 spans 17 amino acids. Deletions cut 4 bases from V and 3 bases from J, with 21 bases between. Germline loops: CDR1 SEHNR, CDR2 FQNEAQ (reference sequence). In nucleotides, the CDR3 is TGTGCCAGCAGCTCGGTGGGAAGAGGGGGTGGGGACACTGAAGCTTTCTTT. It translates to CASSSVGRGGGDTEAFF.

This clone was seen only a few times. As DNA, the CDR3 is TGTGCCAGCAGTGAACAAGGGGGTACTGAAGCTTTCTTT. It specifies CASSEQGGTEAFF. The rearrangement links TRBV6-1 to TRBJ1-1; possible D gene TRBD1, 6 bases. Deletions cut 2 bases from V and 5 bases from J, with 9 bases between. The germline V gene encodes CDR1 MNHNS and CDR2 SASEGT. The CDR3 spans 13 residues.

CDR3 sequence reads: CSVGTGGDGYTF. In DNA, the CDR3 is TGCAGCGTTGGGACAGGGGGCGATGGCTACACCTTC. The V gene is TRBV29-1, the J gene TRBJ1-2; TRBD1 matches 11 bases. The trim removed 4 bases at V and 6 bases at J, leaving 1 base unmatched. The germline V gene encodes CDR1 SQVTM and CDR2 ANQGSEA. The CDR3 length is 12 residues.

As for this clone: One end of the junction varies from germline; a read error may be responsible. The gene calls are TRBV29-1 and TRBJ2-1; 9 nucleotides align to TRBD1. Germline assignment: CDR1 SQVTM and CDR2 ANQGSEA. The CDR3 has 14 residues. In DNA form, the CDR3 reads TGCAGCGCGTTAGGGACAGGGTCCTCCAATGAGCAGTTCTTC. It yields the protein CSALGTGSSNEQFF.